The source of this T cell receptor beta chain is a study of blood T cell repertoires in COVID-19. About the study: Italy, Spain and the United States were the sources of the convalescent and acute COVID-19 samples.

Individuals aged about 18 to 95 years were recruited from some 26 US areas. Clinical history reported by participants formed the basis on which cohorts were assigned. Data came from immunoSEQ multiplex PCR; TCRdb stores just in-frame clones and leaves some out. Here the sample spans over 110,000 clones, roughly 84% being singletons. Trimming took off 7 bases at V and 0 bases at J, with 10 bases between the two ends. This CDR3 contains 14 residues. Per germline, CDR1 LNHDA and CDR2 SQIVND (reference sequence). This clone was seen only once. The chain has TRBV19 and TRBJ1-5; D gene ambiguous. The TCR originated in a man aged 45 to 65 in a cohort exposed to, infected with or recovered from COVID-19 (not recorded which). The sample consisted of PBMCs or T cells enriched from blood (not recorded which). CDR3 amino acids: CASNWANSNQPQHF. The CDR3 DNA is TGTGCCAGTAACTGGGCAAATAGCAATCAGCCCCAGCATTTT.